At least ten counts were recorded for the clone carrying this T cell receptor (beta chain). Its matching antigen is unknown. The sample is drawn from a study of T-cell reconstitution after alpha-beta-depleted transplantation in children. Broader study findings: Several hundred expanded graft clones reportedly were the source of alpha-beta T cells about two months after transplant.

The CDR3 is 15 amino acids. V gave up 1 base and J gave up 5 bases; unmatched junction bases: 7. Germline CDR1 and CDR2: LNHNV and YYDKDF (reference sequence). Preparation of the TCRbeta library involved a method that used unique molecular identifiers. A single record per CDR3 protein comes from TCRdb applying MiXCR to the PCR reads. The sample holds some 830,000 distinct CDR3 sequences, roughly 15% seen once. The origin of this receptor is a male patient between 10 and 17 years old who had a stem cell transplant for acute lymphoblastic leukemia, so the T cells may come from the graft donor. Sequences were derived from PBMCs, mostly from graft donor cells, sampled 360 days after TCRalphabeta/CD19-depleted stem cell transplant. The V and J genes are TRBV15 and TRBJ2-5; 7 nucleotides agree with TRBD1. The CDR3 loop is CATSRVGGFMETQYF. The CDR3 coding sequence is TGTGCCACCAGCAGAGTAGGGGGCTTCATGGAGACCCAGTACTTC.